This entry features one TCR beta chain sequence. Its antigen is unknown. This sample stems from a study of early T cells in non-severe SARS-CoV-2 infection. About the research overall: Sequencing input comprised bulk RNA from unsorted whole blood; chain pairing was not available. Study-level points and caveats: Anti-spike CD8 responses were favored in VDJdb matching, and private and CD4 specificities were missed.

Individual cDNA molecules each received unique molecular identifiers attached to them. TCRdb independently ran MiXCR on the 5' RACE reads; one entry per CDR3 protein. This table has 75,000 to 100,000 distinct CDR3 sequences, around 15% appearing once. Germline values: CDR1 SNHLY, CDR2 FYNNEI. CDR3 size: 14 residues. V lost 7 bases and J 0 bases, leaving 12 bases between the germline ends. This rearrangement joins TRBV2 to TRBJ1-1, with D hard to call. This TCR was recovered from an adult who was a healthcare worker with PCR-confirmed SARS-CoV-2 infection or an uninfected control (not recorded which). The sequencing sample was made of whole blood. The DNA for the CDR3 is TGTGCCAGCAAGCGCCTGATCATGAACACTGAAGCTTTCTTT. Translation: CASKRLIMNTEAFF.